Given below is one TCR beta chain in context. Under the authors' procedure: Amplification of reference gene primers provided the estimated nucleated cell counts. The protocol was immunoSEQ multiplex PCR, while the TCRdb copy is restricted to in-frame clones and leaves out a portion. V, J and clone size were drawn from that table, and D and trimming were deduced from the DNA. The sample includes some 250,000 clones, roughly 89% of them seen just once. This sample was included in a study of blood T cell repertoires in COVID-19. In the study overall: T cells, B-cell-depleted T cells, or PBMCs supplied cDNA or gDNA.

Across 20 to 25 US areas, participants ranged in age from about 18 to 90 years. Germline lookup yields CDR1 SNHLY and CDR2 FYNNEI. The CDR3 covers 16 residues. The V and J ends lost 5 bases and 3 bases, in that order; junction bases with no gene match: 10. The V gene is TRBV2, the J gene TRBJ2-1, with 7 bases aligning to TRBD2. The sequenced sample consisted of PBMCs or T cells enriched from blood (not recorded which). The source is a young woman with acute COVID-19. CDR3 loop: CASSPRLGGGYNEQFF. CDR3 DNA: TGTGCCAGCAGTCCCCGACTGGGCGGGGGCTACAATGAGCAGTTCTTC.